Each of the 3 T cell receptor beta chains below was sequenced from the same sample in a study of blood T cells in healthy people across ages. A second about 7 to 11 cycle PCR used barcoded and J-beta primers. TCRdb fed the 5' RACE reads into MiXCR, producing one record per CDR3 protein. The top ten clones hold less than 2.5% of a sample with about 1.8 million distinct CDR3 sequences, around half of them seen once. The sample was blood. These receptors were collected from a woman between 40 and 50 years old in good health.

This chain links TRBV12-3 or TRBV12-4 with TRBJ2-5; no firm D call. This CDR3 has 15 residues. Trimming took off 5 bases at V and 0 bases at J, with 13 bases between the two ends. CDR3 sequence: CASSLYGPDQETQYF. In nucleotides, the CDR3 is TGTGCCAGCAGTCTTTACGGGCCAGACCAAGAGACCCAGTACTTC.

This clonotype was found once. The V call is TRBV6-2 or TRBV6-3, the J call TRBJ2-1; TRBD2 agrees at 10 bases. The germline V gene has CDR1 MNHEY and CDR2 SVGEGT. Trimming took 2 bases from V and 8 from J; bases not matched to a gene: 12. This CDR3 has 17 amino acids. Here the CDR3 DNA reads TGTGCCAGCAGTTACCCTGAAGCGGGGGGGAAAGGCGATGAGCAGTTCTTC. Its translation: CASSYPEAGGKGDEQFF.

The chain joins TRBV6-2 or TRBV6-3 to TRBJ2-1, with 8 bases fitting TRBD2. The germline CDR1 and CDR2 sequences are MNHEY and SVGEGT. Trimming at V came to 7 bases and at J to 8 bases, leaving 19 bases not matched to a gene. This CDR3 has 17 residues. CDR3 sequence (DNA): TGTGCCAGCAACTCGCGGACCTCCGGGACTAGTAGCTATGAGCAGTTCTTC. Protein: CASNSRTSGTSSYEQFF.